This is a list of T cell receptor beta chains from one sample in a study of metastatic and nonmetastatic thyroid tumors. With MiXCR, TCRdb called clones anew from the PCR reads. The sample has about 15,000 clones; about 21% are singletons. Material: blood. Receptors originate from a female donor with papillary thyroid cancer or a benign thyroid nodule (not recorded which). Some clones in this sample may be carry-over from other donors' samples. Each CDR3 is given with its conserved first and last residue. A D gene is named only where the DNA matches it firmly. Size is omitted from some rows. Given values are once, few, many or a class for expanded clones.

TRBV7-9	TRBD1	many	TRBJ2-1	TGTGCCAGCAGGGCCGGGACAGGGTCTCCGGGGGAGCAGTTCTTC	CASRAGTGSPGEQFF
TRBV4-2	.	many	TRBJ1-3	TGTGCCAGCAGCCAAGTCGGACAGTTCTCTGGAAACACCATATATTTT	CASSQVGQFSGNTIYF
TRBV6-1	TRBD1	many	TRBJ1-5	TGTGCCAGCAGCCGCGGACAGGGCGGGCAGCCCCAGCATTTT	CASSRGQGGQPQHF
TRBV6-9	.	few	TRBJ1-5	TGTGCCAGCAGTTATGGGGACGGGGGGGTTCAGCCCCAGCATTTT	CASSYGDGGVQPQHF
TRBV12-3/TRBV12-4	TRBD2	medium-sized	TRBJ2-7	TGTGCCAGCAGTTCTCTGGGTCTTAGTAGCGGGAGCTTCTCCGAGCAGTACTTC	CASSSLGLSSGSFSEQYF
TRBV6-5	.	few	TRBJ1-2	TGTGCCAGCAGTTATTATTTAAGGGGCAATCTCTATGGCTACACCTTC	CASSYYLRGNLYGYTF
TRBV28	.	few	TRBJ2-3	TGTGCCAGCAGTTTGGGGTTCGGGAATACGCAGTATTTT	CASSLGFGNTQYF
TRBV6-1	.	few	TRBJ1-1	TGTGCCAGCAAACGGGGGGAGAACACTGAAGCTTTCTTT	CASKRGENTEAFF
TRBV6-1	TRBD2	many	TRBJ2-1	TGTGCCAGCAGGCAGAGCGGGACTCACTACAATGAGCAGTTCTTC	CASRQSGTHYNEQFF
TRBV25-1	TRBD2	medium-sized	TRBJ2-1	TGTGCCAGCAGTGACCAGCGGGAATACAATGAGCAGTTCTTC	CASSDQREYNEQFF
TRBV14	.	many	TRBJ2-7	TGTGCCAGCAGCCACATAAATGACAGGCGGGGGCAGTACTTC	CASSHINDRRGQYF
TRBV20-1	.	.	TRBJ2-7	TGCAGTGCCCCGACACAGACGACTTACGAGCAGTACTTC	CSAPTQTTYEQYF
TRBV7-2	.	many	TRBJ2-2	TGTGCCAGCAGCTTAAGGGCCGGGGTCCATTACGGGGAGCTGTTTTTT	CASSLRAGVHYGELFF
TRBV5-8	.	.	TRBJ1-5	TGTGCCAACAGCCTGATGGACGGACACAATGAGCCCCAGCATTTT	CANSLMDGHNEPQHF
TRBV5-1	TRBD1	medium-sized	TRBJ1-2	TGCGCCAGCAGCCCCAGGACAGGGTCCTATGGCTACACCTTC	CASSPRTGSYGYTF
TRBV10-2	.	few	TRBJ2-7	TGCGCCAGCAAGCAGAGCAGGGAGTTTTTACAAGAGCAGTACTTC	CASKQSREFLQEQYF
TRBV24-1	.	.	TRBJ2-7	TGTGCCGTCGGACAGACTTCCTACGAGCAGTACTTC	CAVGQTSYEQYF